The 15 T cell receptor beta chains below were found in one sample sequenced in a study of blood T cell repertoires in COVID-19. Libraries were prepared by immunoSEQ multiplex PCR; TCRdb keeps only in-frame clonotypes and omits some of them. The table lists more than 150,000 clones, 75% to 85% of them singletons. Sequencing was performed on PBMCs or T cells enriched from blood (not recorded which). The source is a man aged 40-49 years who had recovered from COVID-19.

The chain uses TRBV9 and TRBJ1-1, with 11 positions matching TRBD1. Per germline, CDR1 SGDLS and CDR2 YYNGEE. J lost 4 bases, V lost 4 bases, and 6 bases had no gene match. CDR3 size: 15 residues. The chain's CDR3 is CASSPSGTGGTEAFF. CDR3 coding DNA: TGTGCCAGCAGCCCCTCCGGGACAGGGGGCACTGAAGCTTTCTTT.

The gene calls are TRBV7-2 and TRBJ1-5, with 8 nucleotides matching TRBD1. V dropped 4 bases and J dropped 1; count of bases not matched to a gene: 3. The CDR3 is 15 residues long. Germline CDR1 reads SGHTA; CDR2 reads FQGNSA. The CDR3: CASSSWTGSNQPQHF. The CDR3 region has the DNA TGTGCCAGCAGCTCGTGGACAGGGAGCAATCAGCCCCAGCATTTT.

This clone has just a few counts. V usage is TRBV5-8 and J usage is TRBJ1-4; the D gene is possibly TRBD1 (5 bases). Germline CDR1 and CDR2: SGHTS and YDEGEE. The V gene lost 4 bases and the J gene lost 5 bases, with 12 bases spanning the gap. CDR3 length equals 14 residues. The CDR3 sequence: CASSPGTENEKLFF. CDR3 DNA sequence: TGTGCCAGCAGCCCCGGGACTGAGAATGAAAAACTGTTTTTT.

The chain links TRBV4-3 to TRBJ2-7, with D possibly matching TRBD2 (7 bases). V lost 1 base, J lost 6 bases, and 10 bases lay in between. The CDR3 is made up of 13 amino acids. CDR1 LGHNA and CDR2 YSLEER come from the germline V gene. The CDR3 reads CASSQVGGLEQYF. For the CDR3, the DNA is TGCGCCAGCAGCCAAGTCGGGGGGCTCGAGCAGTACTTC.

J is TRBJ1-1 and V is TRBV30, with TRBD1 identical over 8 bases. V shed 3 bases, J shed 4 bases, and the junction held 4 bases outside the gene matches. The CDR3 runs 13 residues. The germline CDR1 and CDR2 sequences are GTSNPN and SVGIG (reference sequence). CDR3 coding DNA: TGTGCCTGGAGGGACAGGGCCTCCACTGAAGCTTTCTTT. Translation gives CAWRDRASTEAFF.

This clone has just one count. The chain has TRBV6-5 and TRBJ2-4, with 8 bases fitting TRBD2. The CDR3 runs to 14 residues. With V trimmed by 7 bases and J by 6 bases, 8 bases remained unmatched. The germline CDR1 and CDR2 sequences are MNHEY and SVGAGI. CDR3 DNA: TGTGCCAGCAATGGCGGGAGGTCGTTAAACATTCAGTACTTC. Translation gives CASNGGRSLNIQYF.

This chain's CDR3 is CASSLDLAGGRVAFF. Here the CDR3 DNA reads TGCGCCAGCAGCTTGGATTTGGCCGGGGGAAGAGTAGCTTTCTTT. The genes are TRBV5-1 and TRBJ1-1; a possible D gene is TRBD1 (5 bases). The CDR3 runs 15 residues. The V and J ends lost 0 bases and 10 bases respectively, with 19 bases between them. Germline V gene sequence: CDR1 SGHRS, CDR2 YFSETQ.

This chain links TRBV7-2 with TRBJ1-1, with D possibly matching TRBD1 (6 bases). V dropped 8 bases and J dropped 1 base, with 11 bases sitting between them. Looked up from germline, CDR1 is SGHTA and CDR2 is FQGNSA. CDR3 length: 13 residues. CDR3 residues: CASFRTANTEAFF. For the CDR3, the DNA is TGTGCCAGCTTCCGGACAGCGAACACTGAAGCTTTCTTT. Looking up the rest from reference TRBV7-2 and TRBJ1-1 gives the full variable domain: GAGVSQSPSNKVTEKGKDVELRCDPISGHTALYWYRQSLGQGLEFLIYFQGNSAPDKSGLPSDRFSAERTGGSVSTLTIQRTQQEDSAVYLCASFRTANTEAFFGQGTRLTVV.

The CDR3 bases are TGTGCCAGCAGTCTACAGGGGGCCTACGAGCAGTACTTC. It codes for CASSLQGAYEQYF. The chain carries TRBV27 and TRBJ2-7; 8 bases are shared with TRBD1. The CDR3 loop spans 13 amino acids. Germline V lookup: CDR1 MNHEY, CDR2 SMNVEV (reference sequence). V lost 5 bases and J lost 2; bases outside the gene matches: 2.

This chain uses TRBV3-1 (or the pseudogene TRBV3-2) with TRBJ1-3; D ambiguous. The V end was cut by 10 bases, the J end by 2 bases, with 12 bases between. The CDR3 contains 13 residues. In germline, CDR1 is LGHDT, CDR2 YNNKEL (reference sequence). Here the CDR3 reads CAIIQLTGNTIYF. DNA of the CDR3: TGTGCCATAATACAGTTGACTGGAAACACCATATATTTT.

This clone appeared a single time. The V and J genes are TRBV3-1 (or the pseudogene TRBV3-2) and TRBJ1-2; 12 nucleotides align to TRBD1. The J segment lost 8 bases and the V segment lost 3 bases, leaving 7 bases of the junction unmatched. The CDR3 is 15 amino acids. The germline V gene encodes CDR1 LGHDT and CDR2 YNNKEL (reference sequence). The CDR3 protein is CASSHWDRGRGGYTF. The CDR3 coding sequence is TGTGCCAGCAGCCATTGGGACAGGGGGCGCGGAGGCTACACCTTC.

This chain joins TRBV19 and TRBJ1-2; D not certain. The V gene lost 0 bases and the J gene lost 8 bases, with 7 bases spanning the gap. The length of the CDR3 is 12 residues. CDR1 and CDR2 (germline): LNHDA, SQIVND (reference sequence). For the CDR3, the DNA is TGTGCCAGTAGTATAGATCGGCGGGGCTACACCTTC. Amino acids: CASSIDRRGYTF.

The V and J genes are TRBV10-3 and TRBJ1-2; maybe TRBD1 (6 bases). Trimming cost V 4 bases and J 2 bases, with 17 bases left between them. This CDR3 spans 16 amino acids. Germline V gives CDR1 ENHRY, CDR2 SYGVKD. CDR3 amino acids: CAISGITGGSNYGYTF. The CDR3 region has the DNA TGTGCCATCAGTGGGATCACTGGGGGCTCAAACTATGGCTACACCTTC.

The V and J genes are TRBV18 and TRBJ1-1; tentative D call: TRBD1 (6 bases). V lost 0 bases and J 6 bases, leaving 17 bases between the germline ends. Germline CDR1 and CDR2: KGHSH and LQKENI. The CDR3 runs 16 residues. This chain's CDR3 is CASSPPKGEQLPEAFF. The DNA of the CDR3 is TGTGCCAGCTCACCACCGAAGGGGGAACAACTCCCTGAAGCTTTCTTT.

This clone was detected only once. V gene TRBV19 combines with J gene TRBJ2-7; 10 bases agree with TRBD1. From germline, CDR1 is LNHDA and CDR2 SQIVND (reference sequence). The V and J ends lost 4 bases and 3 bases, in that order; junction bases with no gene match: 6. CDR3 length: 15 amino acids. The CDR3 bases are TGTGCCAGTAGTACCCGGGGACAGGGGTACTACGAGCAGTACTTC. Residues: CASSTRGQGYYEQYF.